This T cell receptor (beta chain) stems from a study of graft-versus-host responses after intestinal transplantation. Turning to the study itself: Each recipient received a multivisceral, liver-intestinal, or isolated intestinal graft. Whole-study results and caveats: Some GvH clones were seen earlier in gut or blood, suggesting intestinal origin.

Of note for this clone: What it binds is not known.

Trimming took 4 bases from V and 3 from J, leaving 10 bases between them. Germline CDR1 and CDR2: MDHEN and SYDVKM. The CDR3 runs to 13 residues. This table comes from immunoSEQ multiplex PCR, and its TCRdb copy is limited to in-frame clones, with some not included. There are 110,000 to 150,000 clones in the sample; around 90% occur only once, and roughly 0.2% lies in the top ten. This sample comprised unstimulated CD4+ T cells sorted from spleen or lymph node cells, obtained before intestinal transplant. The receptor's source is a human donor who received an intestinal transplant. This sequence joins TRBV28 and TRBJ2-7; D is unresolved. The CDR3 spells CASSSGPSYEQYF. CDR3 DNA: TGTGCCAGCAGTTCCGGGCCGAGCTACGAGCAGTACTTC.